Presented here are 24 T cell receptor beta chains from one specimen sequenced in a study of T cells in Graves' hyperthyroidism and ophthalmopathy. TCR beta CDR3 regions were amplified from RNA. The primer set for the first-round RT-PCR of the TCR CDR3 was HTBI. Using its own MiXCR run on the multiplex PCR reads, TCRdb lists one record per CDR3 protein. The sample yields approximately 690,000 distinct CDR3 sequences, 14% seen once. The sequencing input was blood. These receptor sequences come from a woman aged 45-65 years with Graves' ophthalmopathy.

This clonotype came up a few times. The CDR3 sequence: CASSPMRMGSSGANVLTF. DNA of the CDR3: TGTGCCAGCTCACCAATGAGGATGGGAAGCTCTGGGGCCAACGTCCTGACTTTC. The chain employs TRBV18 and TRBJ2-6; D ambiguous. This CDR3 is 18 amino acids long. Trimming pared 2 bases from V and 0 bases from J, leaving 14 bases between. The germline V gene encodes CDR1 KGHSH and CDR2 LQKENI. The full variable domain, in which reference TRBV18 and TRBJ2-6 provide the parts outside the CDR3, is NAGVMQNPRHLVRRRGQEARLRCSPMKGHSHVYWYRQLPEEGLKFMVYLQKENIIDESGMPKERFSAEFPKEGPSILRIQQVVRGDSAAYFCASSPMRMGSSGANVLTFGAGSRLTVL.

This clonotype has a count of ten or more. This CDR3 reads CASSSPGQGEETQYF. CDR3 nucleotide sequence: TGTGCCAGCAGTTCCCCTGGACAGGGGGAAGAGACCCAGTACTTC. The chain employs TRBV28 and TRBJ2-5; 10 nucleotides line up with TRBD1. With 4 bases clipped from V and 3 bases from J, the junction kept 5 bases outside the gene matches. CDR3 length: 15 residues. Per germline, CDR1 MDHEN and CDR2 SYDVKM.

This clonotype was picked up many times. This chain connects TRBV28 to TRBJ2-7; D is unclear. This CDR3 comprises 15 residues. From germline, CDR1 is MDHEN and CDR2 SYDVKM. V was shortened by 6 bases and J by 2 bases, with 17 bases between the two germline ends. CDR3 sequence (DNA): TGTGCCAGCAGCCCTAGGACCGACTTAACCTACGAGCAGTACTTC. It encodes CASSPRTDLTYEQYF. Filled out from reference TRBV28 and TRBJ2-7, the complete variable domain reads DVKVTQSSRYLVKRTGEKVFLECVQDMDHENMFWYRQDPGLGLRLIYFSYDVKMKEKGDIPEGYSVSREKKERFSLILESASTNQTSMYLCASSPRTDLTYEQYFGPGTRLTVT.

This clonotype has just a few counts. CDR3 nucleotide sequence: TGTGCCAGCAGCTTAGGGTACGTGTCTGAGACCCAGTACTTC. Its translation: CASSLGYVSETQYF. This chain uses TRBV7-2 with TRBJ2-5, with D uncertain. V was clipped by 1 base and J by 5 bases, with 11 bases between them. Per germline, CDR1 SGHTA and CDR2 FQGNSA. CDR3 length: 14 residues.

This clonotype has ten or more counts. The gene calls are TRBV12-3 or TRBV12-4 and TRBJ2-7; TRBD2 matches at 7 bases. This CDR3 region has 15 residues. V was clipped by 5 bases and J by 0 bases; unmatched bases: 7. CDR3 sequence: CASSRHSGPSYEQYF. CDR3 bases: TGTGCCAGCAGTCGACATAGCGGGCCCTCCTACGAGCAGTACTTC.

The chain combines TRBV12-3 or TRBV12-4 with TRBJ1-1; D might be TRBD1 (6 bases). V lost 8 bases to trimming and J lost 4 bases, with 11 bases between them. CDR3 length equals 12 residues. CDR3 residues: CASGTGSTEAFF. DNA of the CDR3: TGTGCCAGCGGTACAGGGAGCACTGAAGCTTTCTTT.

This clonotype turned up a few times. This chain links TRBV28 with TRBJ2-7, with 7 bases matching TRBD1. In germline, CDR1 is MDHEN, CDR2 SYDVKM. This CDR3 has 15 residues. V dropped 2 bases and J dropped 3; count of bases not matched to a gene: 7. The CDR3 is CASSLGQVRDYEQYF. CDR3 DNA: TGTGCCAGCAGTTTAGGACAGGTTCGGGACTACGAGCAGTACTTC.

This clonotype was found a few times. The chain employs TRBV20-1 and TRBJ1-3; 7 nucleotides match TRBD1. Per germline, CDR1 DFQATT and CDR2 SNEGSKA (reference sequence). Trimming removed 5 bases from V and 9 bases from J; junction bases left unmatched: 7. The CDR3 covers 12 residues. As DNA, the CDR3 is TGCAGTGCTCCGAGACAGGGTCGCACCATATATTTT. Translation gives CSAPRQGRTIYF.

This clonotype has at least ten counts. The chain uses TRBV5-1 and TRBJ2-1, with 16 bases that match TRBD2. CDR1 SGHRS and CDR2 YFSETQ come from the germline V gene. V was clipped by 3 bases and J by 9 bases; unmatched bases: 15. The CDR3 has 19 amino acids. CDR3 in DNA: TGCGCCAGCAGCTGGGGGGGACTAGCGGGAGGGCCGGCGGGTGCTGAGCAGTTCTTC. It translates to CASSWGGLAGGPAGAEQFF.

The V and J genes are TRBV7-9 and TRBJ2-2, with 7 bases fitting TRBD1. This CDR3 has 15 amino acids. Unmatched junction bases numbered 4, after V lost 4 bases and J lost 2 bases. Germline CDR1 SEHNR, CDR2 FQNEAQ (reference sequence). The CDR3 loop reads CASSYGTDNTGELFF. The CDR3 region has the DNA TGTGCCAGCAGCTACGGGACAGATAACACCGGGGAGCTGTTTTTT.

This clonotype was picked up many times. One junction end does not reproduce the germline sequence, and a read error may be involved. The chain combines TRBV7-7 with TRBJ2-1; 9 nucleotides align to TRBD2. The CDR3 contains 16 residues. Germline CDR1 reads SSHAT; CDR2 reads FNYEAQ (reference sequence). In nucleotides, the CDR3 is TGTGCTAGCAGCCCAGGGGTCGGACTAGCGCACAATGAGCAGTTCTTC. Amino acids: CASSPGVGLAHNEQFF.

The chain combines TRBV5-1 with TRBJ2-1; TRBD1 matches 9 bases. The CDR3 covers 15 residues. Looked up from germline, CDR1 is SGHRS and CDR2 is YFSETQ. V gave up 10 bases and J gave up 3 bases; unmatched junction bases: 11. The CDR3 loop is CASHTGTGFYNEQFF. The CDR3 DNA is TGCGCCTCACATACCGGGACAGGGTTCTACAATGAGCAGTTCTTC.

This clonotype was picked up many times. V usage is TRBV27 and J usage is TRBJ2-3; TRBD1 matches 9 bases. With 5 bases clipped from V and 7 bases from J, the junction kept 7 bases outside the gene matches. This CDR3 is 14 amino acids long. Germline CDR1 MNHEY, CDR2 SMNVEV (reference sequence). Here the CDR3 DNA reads TGTGCCAGCAGTCCCCTGGGACAGGGAAATACGCAGTATTTT. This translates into CASSPLGQGNTQYF.

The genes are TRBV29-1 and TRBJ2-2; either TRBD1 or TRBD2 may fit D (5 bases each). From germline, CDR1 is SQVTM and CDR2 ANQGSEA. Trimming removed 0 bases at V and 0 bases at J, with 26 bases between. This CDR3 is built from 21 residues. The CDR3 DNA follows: TGCAGCGTTGAAGATCATGTCTTTGGGTCGGGACCTCCGCCGAACACCGGGGAGCTGTTTTTT. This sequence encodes CSVEDHVFGSGPPPNTGELFF.

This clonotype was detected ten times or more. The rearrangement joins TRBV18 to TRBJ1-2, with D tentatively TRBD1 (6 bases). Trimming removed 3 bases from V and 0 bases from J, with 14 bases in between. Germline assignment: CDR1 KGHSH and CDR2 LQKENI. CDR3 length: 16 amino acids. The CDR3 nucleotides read TGTGCCAGCTCACCTCGCCGGGACACCACTAACTATGGCTACACCTTC. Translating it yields CASSPRRDTTNYGYTF.

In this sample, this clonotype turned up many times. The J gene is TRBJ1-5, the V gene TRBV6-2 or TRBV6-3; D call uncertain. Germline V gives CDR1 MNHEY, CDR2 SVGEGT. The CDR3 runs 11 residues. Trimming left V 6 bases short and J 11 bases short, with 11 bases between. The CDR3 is CASSNTKAQHF. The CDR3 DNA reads TGTGCCAGCAGCAACACAAAGGCCCAGCATTTT.

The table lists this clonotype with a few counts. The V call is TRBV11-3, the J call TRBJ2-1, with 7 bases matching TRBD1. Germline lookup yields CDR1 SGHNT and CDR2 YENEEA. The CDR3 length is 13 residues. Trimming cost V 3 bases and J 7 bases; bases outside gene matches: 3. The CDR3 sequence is CASSFQGENEQFF. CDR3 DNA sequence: TGTGCCAGCAGCTTCCAGGGGGAAAATGAGCAGTTCTTC.

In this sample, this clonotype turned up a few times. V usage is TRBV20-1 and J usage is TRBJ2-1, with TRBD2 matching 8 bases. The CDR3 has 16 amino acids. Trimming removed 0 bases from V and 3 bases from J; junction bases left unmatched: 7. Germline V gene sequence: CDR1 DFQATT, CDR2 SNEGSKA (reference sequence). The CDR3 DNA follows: TGCAGTGCTAGAGATAGCTGGACTAGCAGCTACAATGAGCAGTTCTTC. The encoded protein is CSARDSWTSSYNEQFF.

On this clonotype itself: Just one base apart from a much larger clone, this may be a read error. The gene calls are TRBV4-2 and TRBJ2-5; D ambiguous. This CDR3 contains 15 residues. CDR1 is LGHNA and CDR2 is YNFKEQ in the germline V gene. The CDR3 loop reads CASSQGRVDQETQHF. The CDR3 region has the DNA TGTGCCAGCAGCCAAGGTCGGGTAGACCAAGAGACCCAGCACTTC.

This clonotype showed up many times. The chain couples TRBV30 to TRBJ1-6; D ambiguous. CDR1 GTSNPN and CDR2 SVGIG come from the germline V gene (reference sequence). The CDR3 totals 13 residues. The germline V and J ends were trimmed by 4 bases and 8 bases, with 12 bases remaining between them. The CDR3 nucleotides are TGTGCCTGGACGACCGAGCGTGATTCACCCCTCCACTTT. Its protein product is CAWTTERDSPLHF.

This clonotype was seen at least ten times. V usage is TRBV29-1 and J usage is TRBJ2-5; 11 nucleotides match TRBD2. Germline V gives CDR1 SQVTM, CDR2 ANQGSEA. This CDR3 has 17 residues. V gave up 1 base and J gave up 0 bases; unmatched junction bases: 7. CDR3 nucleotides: TGCAGCGTTGAAGGGGTTAGGGGACTAGCGGACCAAGAGACCCAGTACTTC. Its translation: CSVEGVRGLADQETQYF.

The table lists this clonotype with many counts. CDR3 residues: CASSSTTGTAYEQYF. In nucleotides, the CDR3 is TGTGCCAGCAGTAGTACCACCGGGACAGCCTACGAGCAGTACTTC. The chain employs TRBV28 and TRBJ2-7; TRBD1 agrees at 7 bases. Per germline, CDR1 MDHEN and CDR2 SYDVKM. CDR3 length: 15 amino acids. V shed 5 bases and J 2 bases; nucleotides not matched to a gene: 9.

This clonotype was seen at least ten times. DNA for the CDR3: TGTGCCAGCAGTGAACGAGCGGACAGGGGCCCTGAAGCTTTCTTT. Protein product: CASSERADRGPEAFF. The chain employs TRBV6-1 and TRBJ1-1, with 9 bases aligning to TRBD1. There are 15 residues in the CDR3. Germline lookup yields CDR1 MNHNS and CDR2 SASEGT. V was pared by 2 bases and J by 6 bases, with 7 bases of the junction left unmatched.

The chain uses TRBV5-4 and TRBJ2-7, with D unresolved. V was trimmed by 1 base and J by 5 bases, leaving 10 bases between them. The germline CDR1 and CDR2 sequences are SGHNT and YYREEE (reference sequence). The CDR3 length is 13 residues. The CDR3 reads CASSLYRVHEQYF. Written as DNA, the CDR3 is TGTGCCAGCAGCTTGTATCGGGTCCACGAGCAGTACTTC. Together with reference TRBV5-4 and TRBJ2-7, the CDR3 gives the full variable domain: ETGVTQSPTHLIKTRGQQVTLRCSSQSGHNTVSWYQQALGQGPQFIFQYYREEENGRGNFPPRFSGLQFPNYSSELNVNALELDDSALYLCASSLYRVHEQYFGPGTRLTVT.